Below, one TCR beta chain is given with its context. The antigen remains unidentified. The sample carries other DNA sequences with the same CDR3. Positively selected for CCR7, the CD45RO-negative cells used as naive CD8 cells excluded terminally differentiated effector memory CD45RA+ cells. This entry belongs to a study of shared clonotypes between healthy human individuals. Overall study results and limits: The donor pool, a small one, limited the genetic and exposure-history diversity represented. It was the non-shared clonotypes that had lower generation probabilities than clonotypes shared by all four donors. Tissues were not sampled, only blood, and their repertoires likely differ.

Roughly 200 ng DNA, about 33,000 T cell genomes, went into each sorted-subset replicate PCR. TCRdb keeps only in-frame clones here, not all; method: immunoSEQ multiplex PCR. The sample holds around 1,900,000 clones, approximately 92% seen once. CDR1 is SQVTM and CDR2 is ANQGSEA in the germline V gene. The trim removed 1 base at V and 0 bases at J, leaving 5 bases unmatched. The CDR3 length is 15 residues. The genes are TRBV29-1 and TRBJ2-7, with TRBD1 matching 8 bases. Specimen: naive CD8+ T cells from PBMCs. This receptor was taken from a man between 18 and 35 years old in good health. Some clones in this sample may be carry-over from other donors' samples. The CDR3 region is CSVEGRTGSSYEQYF. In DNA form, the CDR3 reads TGCAGCGTTGAAGGACGGACAGGGAGCTCCTACGAGCAGTACTTC.